The next 10 T cell receptor beta chains were all read from a single sample in a study of cytomegalovirus exposure and HLA in healthy donors. The PCR had 60 Vbeta and 13 Jbeta primers. The table came from immunoSEQ multiplex PCR; TCRdb's copy has only in-frame clones and leaves some out. The sample contains 100,000 to 150,000 clones, roughly 80% of which appear only once. The sequencing sample was made of PBMCs. These receptors were collected from a man between 18 and 35 years old in good health and CMV-seropositive.

The chain employs TRBV7-2 and TRBJ2-7; TRBD2 agrees at 9 bases. In germline, CDR1 is SGHTA, CDR2 FQGNSA. CDR3 size: 15 residues. With V trimmed by 1 base and J by 7 bases, 8 bases remained unmatched. The CDR3 loop is CASSLGYLAGREQYF. DNA for the CDR3: TGTGCCAGCAGCTTAGGTTACCTAGCGGGAAGGGAGCAGTACTTC.

This clone has more than one count but fewer than ten. An end of the junction differs from the germline gene, which may be a read error. The chain links TRBV7-9 to TRBJ1-2; TRBD1 matches 8 bases. Germline lookup yields CDR1 SEHNR and CDR2 FQNEAQ (reference sequence). The CDR3 totals 16 residues. The CDR3: CSSSLGGQGATYGYTF. The DNA for the CDR3 is TGTTCCAGCAGCTTAGGAGGGCAGGGGGCCACCTATGGCTACACCTTC.

J is TRBJ1-1 and V is TRBV4-3; D gene uncertain. Germline CDR1 and CDR2: LGHNA and YSLEER. Trimming shortened V by 1 base and J by 1 base, and 7 bases separated the two germline ends. The CDR3 spans 14 residues. The DNA for the CDR3 is TGCGCCAGCAGCCAAGGTTCCCGGAACACTGAAGCTTTCTTT. Translated, it gives CASSQGSRNTEAFF.

CDR3 sequence reads: CASSRRVLQGANEKLFF. DNA for the CDR3: TGTGCCAGCAGCCGCCGGGTACTTCAGGGGGCGAATGAAAAACTGTTTTTT. V and J are TRBV4-2 and TRBJ1-4; 8 bases are a match to TRBD1. The CDR3 runs to 17 residues. Germline values: CDR1 LGHNA, CDR2 YNFKEQ. Germline trimming cut 4 bases from V and 5 bases from J; bases unmatched to any gene: 12.

The chain uses TRBV7-9 and TRBJ2-5; D is perhaps TRBD1 (6 bases). Trimming removed 4 bases at V and 1 base at J, with 10 bases between. Germline V CDR1 and CDR2: SEHNR, FQNEAQ (reference sequence). This CDR3 has 14 amino acids. CDR3 sequence (DNA): TGTGCCAGCAGCTGGACAGCCGTCCAAGAGACCCAGTACTTC. Protein product: CASSWTAVQETQYF.

This clone occurred once. V and J are TRBV6-5 and TRBJ1-2, with 7 bases lining up with TRBD1. This CDR3 contains 13 residues. The ends lost 6 bases at V and 5 bases at J; junction bases unmatched: 6. Germline lookup yields CDR1 MNHEY and CDR2 SVGAGI. In DNA form, the CDR3 reads TGTGCCAGCAGAACCGGGACAGATTATGGCTACACCTTC. It is translated as CASRTGTDYGYTF.

This clone has a handful of counts. The gene calls are TRBV12-5 and TRBJ2-1; D is uncertain. Germline lookup yields CDR1 LGHNT and CDR2 FRNRAP. The CDR3 sequence is 15 residues long. Between the trimmed V and J ends, which lost 0 bases and 6 bases, there was a span of 12 bases. The CDR3 spells CASGLVSGKSNEQFF. CDR3 in DNA: TGTGCTAGTGGTTTGGTATCAGGCAAGTCCAATGAGCAGTTCTTC.

The chain combines TRBV19 with TRBJ2-3; 11 positions agree with TRBD2. Germline loops: CDR1 LNHDA, CDR2 SQIVND (reference sequence). There are 18 residues in the CDR3. The V and J ends lost 3 bases and 2 bases, in that order; junction bases with no gene match: 10. The DNA for the CDR3 is TGTGCCAGTAGTATGGGGCCCAGACTAGCGGGAATCACAGATACGCAGTATTTT. This encodes CASSMGPRLAGITDTQYF.

The chain couples TRBV7-8 to TRBJ1-2, with a possible D match to TRBD1 (5 bases). The CDR3 contains 13 residues. Trimming left V 3 bases short and J 8 bases short, with 13 bases between. From germline, CDR1 is SGHVS and CDR2 FQNEAQ. The CDR3 sequence is CASSFGGARGYTF. CDR3 DNA sequence: TGTGCCAGCAGCTTCGGAGGGGCGCGGGGCTACACCTTC.

The V and J genes are TRBV6-5 and TRBJ1-2, with TRBD1 matching over 7 bases. The germline gives CDR1 MNHEY, CDR2 SVGAGI. Unmatched junction bases numbered 7, after V lost 6 bases and J lost 0 bases. There are 15 residues in the CDR3. The CDR3 nucleotides are TGTGCCAGCAGGGCAGGGGGGCTAGCTAACTATGGCTACACCTTC. This sequence encodes CASRAGGLANYGYTF.